A single sample is the source of the 31 T cell receptor beta chains below, sequenced in a study of control samples from healthy donors and cancer patients. TCRdb's copy holds only in-frame clones and misses some; the assay was immunoSEQ multiplex PCR. The table includes around 150,000 clones, roughly 95% detected once. Sequenced sample: blood. The origin of the receptors is a woman aged 30 to 39 in good health.

The gene calls are TRBV5-6 and TRBJ1-5, with D unclear. V was cut by 0 bases and J by 0 bases, with 4 bases left in between. Germline V gives CDR1 SGHDT, CDR2 YYEEEE. This CDR3 is 14 amino acids long. CDR3 bases: TGTGCCAGCAGCTTGGGACCTAGCAATCAGCCCCAGCATTTT. Encoded protein: CASSLGPSNQPQHF.

The V gene is TRBV5-1, the J gene TRBJ1-2; no clear D. The CDR3 length is 15 residues. The germline V and J ends were trimmed by 1 base and 4 bases, with 14 bases remaining between them. Looked up from germline, CDR1 is SGHRS and CDR2 is YFSETQ. The CDR3 loop is CASSLLTGLGYGYTF. The DNA for the CDR3 is TGCGCCAGCAGCTTGTTGACCGGCCTTGGCTATGGCTACACCTTC. Supplemented by reference TRBV5-1 and TRBJ1-2, the full variable domain reads KAGVTQTPRYLIKTRGQQVTLSCSPISGHRSVSWYQQTPGQGLQFLFEYFSETQRNKGNFPGRFSGRQFSNSRSEMNVSTLELGDSALYLCASSLLTGLGYGYTFGSGTRLTVV.

The chain couples TRBV6-5 to TRBJ1-1; the match to TRBD1 covers 7 bases. J lost 0 bases, V lost 6 bases, and 4 bases had no gene match. The CDR3 loop spans 14 amino acids. The germline V gene has CDR1 MNHEY and CDR2 SVGAGI. This CDR3 is CASRKGQLNTEAFF. CDR3 nucleotide sequence: TGTGCCAGCAGAAAGGGACAGTTGAACACTGAAGCTTTCTTT.

The chain employs TRBV4-1 and TRBJ2-1, with TRBD2 matching 8 bases. The V and J ends lost 4 bases and 9 bases, in that order; junction bases with no gene match: 11. CDR3 size: 15 residues. The germline gives CDR1 MGHRA, CDR2 YSYEKL. The CDR3: CASSLSGVGGGEQFF. In DNA, the CDR3 is TGCGCCAGCAGCCTTAGCGGGGTGGGAGGGGGTGAGCAGTTCTTC.

This clone was observed a single time. The genes are TRBV27 and TRBJ2-7; D gene unclear. Trimming cost V 3 bases and J 0 bases, with 9 bases left between them. There are 14 residues in the CDR3. Germline lookup yields CDR1 MNHEY and CDR2 SMNVEV (reference sequence). Here the CDR3 DNA reads TGTGCCAGCAGTTTGGCCAGTAACTCCTACGAGCAGTACTTC. The encoded protein is CASSLASNSYEQYF.

This clone was seen a handful of times. The chain combines TRBV19 with TRBJ1-6, with a possible D match to TRBD1 (6 bases). Germline assignment: CDR1 LNHDA and CDR2 SQIVND (reference sequence). This CDR3 comprises 18 residues. With 11 bases removed from V and 3 bases from J, the gap between germline ends came to 26 bases. CDR3 amino acids: CACLIGGSPDCYNSPLHF. The CDR3 coding sequence is TGTGCCTGCTTGATAGGGGGGAGCCCTGACTGCTATAATTCACCCCTCCACTTT.

This clone was counted a few times. The chain recombines TRBV6-5 with TRBJ2-5, with 11 bases fitting TRBD2. Germline V gives CDR1 MNHEY, CDR2 SVGAGI. V gave up 4 bases and J gave up 6 bases; unmatched junction bases: 7. The CDR3 runs to 15 residues. The DNA of the CDR3 is TGTGCCAGCAGTTTTAGCGGGGGGGCTGAAAAGACCCAGTACTTC. Its translation is CASSFSGGAEKTQYF.

The chain links TRBV12-3 or TRBV12-4 to TRBJ2-1; D unresolved. V lost 7 bases and J 6 bases, leaving 10 bases between the germline ends. The CDR3 loop spans 12 amino acids. CDR3 sequence (DNA): TGTGCCAGCACCCTTAGTCCCAATGAGCAGTTCTTC. It encodes CASTLSPNEQFF.

The chain recombines TRBV2 with TRBJ1-2; D is uncertain. Germline lookup yields CDR1 SNHLY and CDR2 FYNNEI. The CDR3 runs to 14 residues. V was clipped by 4 bases and J by 6 bases, with 15 bases between them. In DNA, the CDR3 is TGTGCCAGCAGTGGGGAGGGCTGGCGGGATGGCTACACCTTC. Translating it yields CASSGEGWRDGYTF.

V usage is TRBV9 and J usage is TRBJ2-5, with 11 bases lining up with TRBD2. This CDR3 comprises 16 residues. Germline V gene data show CDR1 as SGDLS and CDR2 as YYNGEE. V gave up 0 bases and J gave up 5 bases; unmatched junction bases: 6. For the CDR3, the DNA is TGTGCCAGCAGCGTAGTTGTAGCGGGAGGGTCGGAGACCCAGTACTTC. This encodes CASSVVVAGGSETQYF.

V and J are TRBV6-1 and TRBJ1-5, with TRBD1 as a possible D gene (5 bases). The CDR3 is 14 residues long. The germline V and J ends were trimmed by 0 bases and 8 bases, with 11 bases remaining between them. Germline V lookup: CDR1 MNHNS, CDR2 SASEGT. The CDR3 loop is CASSEAPGNEPQHF. CDR3 nucleotides: TGTGCCAGCAGTGAAGCTCCAGGGAATGAGCCCCAGCATTTT.

V gene TRBV3-1 (or the pseudogene TRBV3-2) combines with J gene TRBJ2-3; maybe TRBD1 (5 bases). Germline V gene sequence: CDR1 LGHDT, CDR2 YNNKEL (reference sequence). With 4 bases removed from V and 6 bases from J, the gap between germline ends came to 14 bases. CDR3 length: 14 amino acids. The CDR3 here is CASSPLRAGDTQYF. The DNA of the CDR3 is TGTGCCAGCAGCCCCCTCCGGGCAGGGGATACGCAGTATTTT.

This chain connects TRBV19 to TRBJ2-1, with D unclear. Germline V gene sequence: CDR1 LNHDA, CDR2 SQIVND (reference sequence). Deletions cut 1 base from V and 8 bases from J, with 9 bases between. The CDR3 is made up of 13 amino acids. CDR3 in DNA: TGTGCCAGTAGTATAGCTCCTGCCTATGAGCAGTTCTTC. Translating gives CASSIAPAYEQFF.

This clone has just one count. A read error may account for a junction end that differs from germline. The chain joins TRBV6-5 to TRBJ1-2; no definite D call. Germline V gene sequence: CDR1 MNHEY, CDR2 SVGAGI. The CDR3 contains 12 residues. The CDR3 bases are TGCGCAACTCGGAGGGAACCGGATGGCTACACCTTC. It codes for CATRREPDGYTF.

This clone has just one count. CDR3 sequence reads: CASSSAKIRTDTQYF. The CDR3 coding sequence is TGTGCCAGCAGTTCCGCCAAAATTAGGACAGATACGCAGTATTTT. The chain joins TRBV28 to TRBJ2-3; D gene uncertain. Germline CDR1 and CDR2: MDHEN and SYDVKM. This CDR3 region has 15 residues. With 4 bases removed from V and 3 bases from J, the gap between germline ends came to 14 bases. Using reference TRBV28 and TRBJ2-3 for the parts outside the CDR3, the full variable domain is DVKVTQSSRYLVKRTGEKVFLECVQDMDHENMFWYRQDPGLGLRLIYFSYDVKMKEKGDIPEGYSVSREKKERFSLILESASTNQTSMYLCASSSAKIRTDTQYFGPGTRLTVL.

This clone was recorded a few times. The V and J genes are TRBV5-1 and TRBJ2-5; D is unclear. This CDR3 is 13 amino acids long. CDR1 and CDR2 (germline): SGHRS, YFSETQ. With 2 bases removed from V and 8 bases from J, the gap between germline ends came to 13 bases. DNA for the CDR3: TGCGCCAGCAGCTTAGGGTCGCAGAGCACCCAGTACTTC. This codes for CASSLGSQSTQYF. The entire variable domain, with the rest obtained from reference TRBV5-1 and TRBJ2-5, is as follows: KAGVTQTPRYLIKTRGQQVTLSCSPISGHRSVSWYQQTPGQGLQFLFEYFSETQRNKGNFPGRFSGRQFSNSRSEMNVSTLELGDSALYLCASSLGSQSTQYFGPGTRLLVL.

This clone was counted a single time. The chain employs TRBV5-5 and TRBJ2-4; the D is unclear. The germline V and J ends were trimmed by 0 bases and 0 bases, with 7 bases remaining between them. Germline V gene data show CDR1 as SGHKS and CDR2 as YYEKEE (reference sequence). The CDR3 consists of 15 residues. CDR3 protein: CASSLAGAAKNIQYF. The DNA of the CDR3 is TGTGCCAGCAGCTTGGCGGGTGCAGCCAAAAACATTCAGTACTTC.

This chain joins TRBV2 and TRBJ1-5, with D possibly being TRBD1 (6 bases). Trimming took off 2 bases at V and 7 bases at J, with 12 bases between the two ends. The CDR3 length is 14 residues. Germline lookup yields CDR1 SNHLY and CDR2 FYNNEI. The CDR3 loop reads CASSERGAGQPQHF. The CDR3 DNA is TGTGCCAGCAGTGAACGGGGGGCTGGGCAGCCCCAGCATTTT.

V and J are TRBV6-5 and TRBJ1-1; no reliable D call. This CDR3 contains 14 residues. V dropped 6 bases and J dropped 1 base, with 12 bases sitting between them. CDR1 MNHEY and CDR2 SVGAGI come from the germline V gene. The CDR3 protein is CASSPRRSNTEAFF. In DNA form, the CDR3 reads TGTGCCAGCAGCCCCCGGAGGTCGAACACTGAAGCTTTCTTT.

The CDR3: CASSGQGATNEKLFF. DNA of the CDR3: TGCGCCAGCAGCGGACAGGGGGCAACTAATGAAAAACTGTTTTTT. J is TRBJ1-4 and V is TRBV4-1, with TRBD1 matching over 10 bases. CDR3 size: 15 residues. Germline CDR1 reads MGHRA; CDR2 reads YSYEKL. Losses at the gene ends were 5 bases for V and 0 bases for J; bases not matched to a gene: 0.

This chain joins TRBV7-2 and TRBJ2-2, with a possible D match to TRBD1 (5 bases). The germline V and J ends were trimmed by 1 base and 6 bases, with 18 bases remaining between them. Looked up from germline, CDR1 is SGHTA and CDR2 is FQGNSA. The CDR3 has 17 amino acids. The CDR3: CASSLGSRRVLAGELFF. The CDR3 region has the DNA TGTGCCAGCAGCTTAGGTTCTCGCAGGGTATTGGCCGGGGAGCTGTTTTTT.

The J gene is TRBJ1-6, the V gene TRBV20-1, with D perhaps matching TRBD1 (6 bases). Trimming removed 3 bases at V and 6 bases at J, with 15 bases between. The CDR3 contains 15 residues. Germline CDR1 DFQATT, CDR2 SNEGSKA (reference sequence). The CDR3 DNA is TGCAGTGCTAGTGCGACCAGGGGATCTAATTCACCCCTCCACTTT. This sequence encodes CSASATRGSNSPLHF.

This chain joins TRBV7-9 and TRBJ2-1, with 9 bases aligning to TRBD2. This CDR3 is 18 amino acids long. After removal of 1 base from V and 4 bases from J, the junction contained 11 bases not matched to a gene. Germline V lookup: CDR1 SEHNR, CDR2 FQNEAQ (reference sequence). The DNA of the CDR3 is TGTGCCAGCAGCTTAGGATTAGGTCCTAGCGGGAAATACAATGAGCAGTTCTTC. Its protein is CASSLGLGPSGKYNEQFF.

The chain couples TRBV6-2 or TRBV6-3 to TRBJ1-5; no clear D. The CDR3 runs 15 residues. Trimming removed 2 bases from V and 4 bases from J, with 12 bases in between. Germline loops: CDR1 MNHEY, CDR2 SVGEGT. The CDR3 region has the DNA TGTGCCAGCAGTTACCAGACCGGGCGGAATCAGCCCCAGCATTTT. This codes for CASSYQTGRNQPQHF.

The J gene is TRBJ1-1, the V gene TRBV28, with D unclear. The CDR3 has 16 residues. The V end was cut by 5 bases, the J end by 1 base, with 17 bases between. The germline gives CDR1 MDHEN, CDR2 SYDVKM. DNA for the CDR3: TGTGCCAGCAGTCCAAGGAGCTTAGGCCGGAACACTGAAGCTTTCTTT. Amino acid sequence: CASSPRSLGRNTEAFF.

The genes are TRBV28 and TRBJ1-4; D unclear. Germline assignment: CDR1 MDHEN and CDR2 SYDVKM. This CDR3 spans 14 amino acids. The germline V and J ends were trimmed by 1 base and 6 bases, with 9 bases remaining between them. This chain's CDR3 is CASSLSVSYEKLFF. The CDR3 coding sequence is TGTGCCAGCAGTTTATCTGTCAGCTATGAAAAACTGTTTTTT.

V usage is TRBV11-1 and J usage is TRBJ1-1; D is undetermined. Trimming stripped 2 bases from V and 4 bases from J, with 8 bases between. Germline lookup yields CDR1 SGHAT and CDR2 FQDESV (reference sequence). CDR3 length: 13 residues. CDR3 loop: CASSLTRLTEAFF. In DNA form, the CDR3 reads TGTGCCAGCAGCTTAACGAGGCTCACTGAAGCTTTCTTT.

The chain links TRBV19 to TRBJ1-6; D unclear. V was trimmed by 9 bases and J by 14 bases, leaving 20 bases between them. This CDR3 is 13 amino acids long. In germline, CDR1 is LNHDA, CDR2 SQIVND (reference sequence). The CDR3 coding sequence is TGTGCCAGCTCAACCACGACCCTAGATTCCCTCCACTTT. This translates into CASSTTTLDSLHF.

The rearrangement uses TRBV11-3 and TRBJ2-1; D is perhaps TRBD1 or TRBD2 (7 bases each). V was cut by 3 bases and J by 8 bases, with 11 bases left in between. Germline CDR1 reads SGHNT; CDR2 reads YENEEA. The CDR3 is 13 amino acids. Here the CDR3 DNA reads TGTGCCAGCAGCTTGGGAGGGGGCGATGAGCAGTTCTTC. Translation: CASSLGGGDEQFF.

The chain has TRBV3-1 (or the pseudogene TRBV3-2) and TRBJ1-6; D is undetermined. Trimming took 6 bases from V and 8 from J, leaving 11 bases between them. CDR3 length: 13 amino acids. Germline values: CDR1 LGHDT, CDR2 YNNKEL (reference sequence). CDR3 sequence reads: CASRETWDSPLHF. The CDR3, as DNA: TGTGCCAGCAGAGAAACGTGGGATTCACCCCTCCACTTT.

The chain has TRBV3-1 (or the pseudogene TRBV3-2) and TRBJ1-6; no reliable D call. The CDR3 covers 15 residues. V lost 1 base and J lost 14, with 18 bases in between. The germline CDR1 and CDR2 sequences are LGHDT and YNNKEL (reference sequence). CDR3 in amino acids: CASSQGAGHVVALHF. DNA of the CDR3: TGTGCCAGCAGCCAAGGAGCAGGTCATGTGGTGGCCCTCCACTTT.